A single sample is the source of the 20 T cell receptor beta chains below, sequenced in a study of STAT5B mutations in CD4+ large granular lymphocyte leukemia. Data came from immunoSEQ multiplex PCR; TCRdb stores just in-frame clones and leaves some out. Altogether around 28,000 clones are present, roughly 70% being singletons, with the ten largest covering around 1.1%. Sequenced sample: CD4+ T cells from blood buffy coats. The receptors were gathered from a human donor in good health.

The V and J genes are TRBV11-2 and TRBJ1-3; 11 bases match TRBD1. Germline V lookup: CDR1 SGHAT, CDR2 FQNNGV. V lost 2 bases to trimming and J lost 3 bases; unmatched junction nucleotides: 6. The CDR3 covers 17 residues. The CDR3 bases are TGTGCCAGCAGCTTAAACTGGGGACAGGGGGTTGGAAACACCATATATTTT. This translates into CASSLNWGQGVGNTIYF. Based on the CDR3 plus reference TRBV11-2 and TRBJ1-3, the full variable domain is EAGVAQSPRYKIIEKRQSVAFWCNPISGHATLYWYQQILGQGPKLLIQFQNNGVVDDSQLPKDRFSAERLKGVDSTLKIQPAKLEDSAVYLCASSLNWGQGVGNTIYFGEGSWLTVV.

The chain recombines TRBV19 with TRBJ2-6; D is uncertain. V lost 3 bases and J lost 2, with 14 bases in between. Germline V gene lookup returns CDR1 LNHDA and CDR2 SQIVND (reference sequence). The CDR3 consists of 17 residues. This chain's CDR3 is CASSIHTFPPGANVLTF. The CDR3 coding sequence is TGTGCCAGTAGTATTCACACTTTTCCCCCTGGGGCCAACGTCCTGACTTTC.

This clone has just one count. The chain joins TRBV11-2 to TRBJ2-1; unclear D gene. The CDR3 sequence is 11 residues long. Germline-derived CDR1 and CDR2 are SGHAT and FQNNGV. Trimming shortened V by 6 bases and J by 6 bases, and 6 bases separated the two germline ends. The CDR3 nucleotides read TGTGCCAGCAGTAATCCCAATGAGCAGTTCTTC. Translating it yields CASSNPNEQFF.

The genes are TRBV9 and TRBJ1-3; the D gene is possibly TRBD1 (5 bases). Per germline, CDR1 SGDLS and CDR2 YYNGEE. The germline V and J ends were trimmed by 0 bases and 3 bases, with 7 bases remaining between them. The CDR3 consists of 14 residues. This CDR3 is CASSVAGGGNTIYF. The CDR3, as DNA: TGTGCCAGCAGCGTAGCGGGGGGTGGAAACACCATATATTTT. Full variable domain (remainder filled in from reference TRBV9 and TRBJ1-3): DSGVTQTPKHLITATGQRVTLRCSPRSGDLSVYWYQQSLDQGLQFLIQYYNGEERAKGNILERFSAQQFPDLHSELNLSSLELGDSALYFCASSVAGGGNTIYFGEGSWLTVV.

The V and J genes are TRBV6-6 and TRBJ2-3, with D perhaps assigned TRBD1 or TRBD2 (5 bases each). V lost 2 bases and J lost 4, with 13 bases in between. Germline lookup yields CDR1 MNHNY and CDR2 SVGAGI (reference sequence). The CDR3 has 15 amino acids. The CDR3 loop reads CASSYGELGADTQYF. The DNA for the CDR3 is TGTGCCAGCAGTTACGGGGAGCTGGGGGCAGATACGCAGTATTTT.

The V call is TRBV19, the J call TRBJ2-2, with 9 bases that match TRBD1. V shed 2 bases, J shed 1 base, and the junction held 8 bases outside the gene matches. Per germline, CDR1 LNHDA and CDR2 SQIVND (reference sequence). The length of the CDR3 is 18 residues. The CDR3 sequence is CASSIIDRGWGNTGELFF. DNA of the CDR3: TGTGCCAGTAGTATAATCGACAGGGGGTGGGGGAACACCGGGGAGCTGTTTTTT.

The CDR3 sequence: CSARDTGELFF. The CDR3 DNA is TGCAGTGCTCGGGATACCGGGGAGCTGTTTTTT. This chain connects TRBV20-1 to TRBJ2-2; D may be TRBD2 (5 bases). CDR1 is DFQATT, CDR2 SNEGSKA, per germline (reference sequence). With 5 bases removed from V and 5 bases from J, the gap between germline ends came to 6 bases. The CDR3 runs 11 residues.

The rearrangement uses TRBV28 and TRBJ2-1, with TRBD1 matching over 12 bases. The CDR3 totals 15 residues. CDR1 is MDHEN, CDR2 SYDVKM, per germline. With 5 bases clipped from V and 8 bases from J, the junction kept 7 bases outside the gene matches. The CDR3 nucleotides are TGTGCCAGCAGTGCCCCGGGACAGGGGGCCTATGAGCAGTTCTTC. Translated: CASSAPGQGAYEQFF.

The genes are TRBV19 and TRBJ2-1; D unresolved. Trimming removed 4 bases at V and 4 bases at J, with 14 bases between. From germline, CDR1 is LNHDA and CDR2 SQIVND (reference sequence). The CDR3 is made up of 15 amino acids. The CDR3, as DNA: TGTGCCAGTAGTACCCCCGGGTGGAAATACAATGAGCAGTTCTTC. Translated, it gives CASSTPGWKYNEQFF.

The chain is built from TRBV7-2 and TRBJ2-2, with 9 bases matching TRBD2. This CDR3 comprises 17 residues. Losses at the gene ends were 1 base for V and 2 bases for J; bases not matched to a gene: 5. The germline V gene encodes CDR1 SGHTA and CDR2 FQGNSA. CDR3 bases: TGTGCCAGCAGCTTAGTTGTTAGCGGGAGAAACACCGGGGAGCTGTTTTTT. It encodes CASSLVVSGRNTGELFF.

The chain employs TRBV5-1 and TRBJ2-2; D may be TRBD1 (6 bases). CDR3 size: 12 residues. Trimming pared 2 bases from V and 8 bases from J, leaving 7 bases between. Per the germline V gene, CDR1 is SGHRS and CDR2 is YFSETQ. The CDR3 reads CASSFDRGELFF. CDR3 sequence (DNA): TGCGCCAGCAGCTTTGACAGGGGGGAGCTGTTTTTT.

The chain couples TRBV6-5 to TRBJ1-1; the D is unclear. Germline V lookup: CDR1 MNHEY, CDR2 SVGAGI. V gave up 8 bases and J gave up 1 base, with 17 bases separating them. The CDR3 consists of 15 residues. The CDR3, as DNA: TGTGCCAGCGGTTTTTTCGGGTCTCGGAACACTGAAGCTTTCTTT. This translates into CASGFFGSRNTEAFF.

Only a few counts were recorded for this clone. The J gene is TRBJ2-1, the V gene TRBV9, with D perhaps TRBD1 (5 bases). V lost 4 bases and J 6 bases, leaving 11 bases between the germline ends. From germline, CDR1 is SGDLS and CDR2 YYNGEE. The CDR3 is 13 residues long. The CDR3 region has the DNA TGTGCCAGCAGCTATGACAGCATCAATGAGCAGTTCTTC. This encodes CASSYDSINEQFF.

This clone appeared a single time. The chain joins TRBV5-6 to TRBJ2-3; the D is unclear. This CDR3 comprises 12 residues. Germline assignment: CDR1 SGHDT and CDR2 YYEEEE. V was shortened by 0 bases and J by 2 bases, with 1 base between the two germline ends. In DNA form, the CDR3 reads TGTGCCAGCAGCTTGGCCACAGATACGCAGTATTTT. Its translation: CASSLATDTQYF.

CDR3 protein: CASSWEDPNTEAFF. As DNA, the CDR3 is TGTGCCAGCAGCTGGGAGGACCCTAACACTGAAGCTTTCTTT. The chain combines TRBV5-5 with TRBJ1-1; D call uncertain. CDR1 and CDR2 from the germline V gene are SGHKS and YYEKEE (reference sequence). This CDR3 has 14 amino acids. Deletions cut 3 bases from V and 2 bases from J, with 11 bases between. Supplemented by reference TRBV5-5 and TRBJ1-1, the full variable domain reads DAGVTQSPTHLIKTRGQQVTLRCSPISGHKSVSWYQQVLGQGPQFIFQYYEKEERGRGNFPDRFSARQFPNYSSELNVNALLLGDSALYLCASSWEDPNTEAFFGQGTRLTVV.

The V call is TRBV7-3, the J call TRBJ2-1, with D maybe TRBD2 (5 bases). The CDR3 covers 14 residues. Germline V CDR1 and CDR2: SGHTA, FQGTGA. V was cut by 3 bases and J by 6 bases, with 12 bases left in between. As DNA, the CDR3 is TGTGCCAGCAGCTTTGGCGGTCGGGGCAATGAGCAGTTCTTC. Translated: CASSFGGRGNEQFF.

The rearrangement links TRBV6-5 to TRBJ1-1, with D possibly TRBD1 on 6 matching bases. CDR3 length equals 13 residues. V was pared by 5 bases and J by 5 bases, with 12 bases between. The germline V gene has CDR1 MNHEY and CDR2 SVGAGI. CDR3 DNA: TGTGCCAGCAGTAGGGGGGGAGGGACTGAAGCTTTCTTT. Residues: CASSRGGGTEAFF.

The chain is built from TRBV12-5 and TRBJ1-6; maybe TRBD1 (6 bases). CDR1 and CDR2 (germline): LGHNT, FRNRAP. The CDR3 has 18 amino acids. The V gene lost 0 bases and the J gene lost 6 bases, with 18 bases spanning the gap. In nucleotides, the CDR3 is TGTGCTAGTGGTTTGGTGACCCTACAGGGCCGCATTAATTCACCCCTCCACTTT. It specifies CASGLVTLQGRINSPLHF. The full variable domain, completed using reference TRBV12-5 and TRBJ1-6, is DARVTQTPRHKVTEMGQEVTMRCQPILGHNTVFWYRQTMMQGLELLAYFRNRAPLDDSGMPKDRFSAEMPDATLATLKIQPSEPRDSAVYFCASGLVTLQGRINSPLHFGNGTRLTVT.

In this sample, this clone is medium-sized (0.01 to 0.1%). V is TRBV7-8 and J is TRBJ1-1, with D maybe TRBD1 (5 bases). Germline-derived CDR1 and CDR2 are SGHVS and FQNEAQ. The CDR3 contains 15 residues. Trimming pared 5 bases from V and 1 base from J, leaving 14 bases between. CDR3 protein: CASSLSRDGNTEAFF. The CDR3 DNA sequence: TGTGCCAGCAGCCTAAGCCGGGACGGGAACACTGAAGCTTTCTTT.

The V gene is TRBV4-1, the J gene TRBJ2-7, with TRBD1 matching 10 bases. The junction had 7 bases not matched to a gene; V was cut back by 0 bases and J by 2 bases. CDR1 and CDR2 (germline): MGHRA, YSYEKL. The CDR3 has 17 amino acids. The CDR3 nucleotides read TGCGCCAGCAGCCAAGATTGGACAGGGGGTTCTACCTACGAGCAGTACGTC. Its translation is CASSQDWTGGSTYEQYV.